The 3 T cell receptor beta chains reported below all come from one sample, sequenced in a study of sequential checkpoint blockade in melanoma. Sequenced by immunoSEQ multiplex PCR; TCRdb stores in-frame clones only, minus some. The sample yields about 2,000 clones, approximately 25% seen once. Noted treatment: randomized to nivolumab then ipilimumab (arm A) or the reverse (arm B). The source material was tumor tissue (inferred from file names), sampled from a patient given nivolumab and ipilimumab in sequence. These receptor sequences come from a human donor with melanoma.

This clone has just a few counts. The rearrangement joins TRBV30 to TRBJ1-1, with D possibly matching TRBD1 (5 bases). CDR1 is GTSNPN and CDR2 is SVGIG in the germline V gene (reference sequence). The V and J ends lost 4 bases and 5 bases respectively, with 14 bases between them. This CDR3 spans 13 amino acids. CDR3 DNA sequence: TGTGCCTGGATCCGCCCGGGGGTGACTGAAGCTTTCTTT. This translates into CAWIRPGVTEAFF.

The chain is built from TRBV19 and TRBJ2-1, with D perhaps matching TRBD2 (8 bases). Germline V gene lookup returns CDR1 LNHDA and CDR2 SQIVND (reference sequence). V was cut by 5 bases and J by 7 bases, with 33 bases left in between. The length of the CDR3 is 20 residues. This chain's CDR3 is CASSWVLDRREEAGGNEQFF. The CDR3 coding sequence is TGTGCCAGTAGTTGGGTCTTGGACAGGCGGGAAGAGGCGGGAGGAAATGAGCAGTTCTTC.

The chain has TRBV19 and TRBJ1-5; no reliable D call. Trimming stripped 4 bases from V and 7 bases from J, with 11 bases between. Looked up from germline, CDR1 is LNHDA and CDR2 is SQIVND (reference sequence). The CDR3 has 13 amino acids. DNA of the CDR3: TGTGCCAGTAGTACCTACAGAAGCCAGCCCCAGCATTTT. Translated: CASSTYRSQPQHF. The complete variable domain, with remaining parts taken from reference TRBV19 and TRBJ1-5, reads DGGITQSPKYLFRKEGQNVTLSCEQNLNHDAMYWYRQDPGQGLRLIYYSQIVNDFQKGDIAEGYSVSREKKESFPLTVTSAQKNPTAFYLCASSTYRSQPQHFGDGTRLSIL.